This section outlines one TCR beta chain sequence together with its context. Its antigen is not identified. This record belongs to a study of identifying expanded T cells in peripheral blood. Findings and caveats of the study: Variance in clone template counts between approximately two-week samples significantly increased with total template count across all healthy donors.

Using immunoSEQ multiplex PCR, the repertoire was profiled, and TCRdb retains in-frame clones only, with some absent. This table has around 50,000 clones, approximately 89% appearing once. With 4 bases removed from V and 4 bases from J, the gap between germline ends came to 10 bases. The CDR3 totals 13 residues. Germline V lookup: CDR1 SGHTA, CDR2 FQGNSA. Sample: blood. The V gene is TRBV7-2, the J gene TRBJ1-2, with D maybe TRBD1 (5 bases). This TCR derives from a person between 18 and 70 years old in good health. CDR3 coding DNA: TGTGCCAGCAGCTCGCAGGGTAGCTATGGCTACACCTTC. This codes for CASSSQGSYGYTF.